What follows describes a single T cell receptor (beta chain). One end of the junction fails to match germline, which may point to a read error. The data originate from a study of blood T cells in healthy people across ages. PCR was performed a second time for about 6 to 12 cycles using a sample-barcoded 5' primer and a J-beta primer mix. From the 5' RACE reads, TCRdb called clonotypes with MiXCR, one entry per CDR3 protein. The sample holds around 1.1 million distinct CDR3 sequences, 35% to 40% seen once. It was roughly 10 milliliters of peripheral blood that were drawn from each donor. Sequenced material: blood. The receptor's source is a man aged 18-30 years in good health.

The chain's CDR3 is CAISEGGNADAQYF. The DNA for the CDR3 is TGTGCCATCAGTGAAGGGGGCAACGCAGATGCGCAGTATTTT. The chain carries TRBV10-3 and TRBJ2-3; 7 bases map to TRBD1. Germline CDR1 ENHRY, CDR2 SYGVKD. CDR3 length equals 14 residues.